A single sample is the source of the 20 T cell receptor beta chains below, sequenced in a study of T cells in tumors after PD-1 blockade. Here immunoSEQ multiplex PCR was the method, and the copy in TCRdb shows in-frame clones only, minus some. The repertoire has just under 65,000 clones, under 80% of them found once; the top ten carry approximately 4.5%. The sample in question was PBMCs, obtained after anti-PD-1 treatment. The receptors were sampled from a human donor with basal cell carcinoma.

This sequence joins TRBV6-4 and TRBJ2-3, with a possible D match to TRBD2 (6 bases). The CDR3 consists of 14 residues. V was cut by 3 bases and J by 0 bases, with 7 bases left in between. Per germline, CDR1 MRHNA and CDR2 SNTAGT. CDR3 protein: CASSEGGSTDTQYF. DNA for the CDR3: TGTGCCAGCAGTGAGGGGGGTAGCACAGATACGCAGTATTTT.

Written as DNA, the CDR3 is TGTGCCAGCAGCCAAGCAGCTAGCTCTGGAAACACCATATATTTT. This translates into CASSQAASSGNTIYF. The rearrangement links TRBV3-1 (or the pseudogene TRBV3-2) to TRBJ1-3; D call uncertain. The CDR3 length is 15 residues. The germline CDR1 and CDR2 sequences are LGHDT and YNNKEL (reference sequence). Trimming removed 1 base from V and 0 bases from J, with 7 bases in between.

The chain recombines TRBV5-1 with TRBJ2-3, with D possibly matching TRBD1 (5 bases). The CDR3 contains 13 residues. V was trimmed by 9 bases and J by 5 bases, leaving 16 bases between them. Germline CDR1 SGHRS, CDR2 YFSETQ. This CDR3 reads CATKQGQIDTQYF. The CDR3 DNA is TGCGCCACCAAGCAGGGCCAGATAGATACGCAGTATTTT.

The J gene is TRBJ1-4, the V gene TRBV6-5; a possible D gene is TRBD1 (6 bases). Germline CDR1 reads MNHEY; CDR2 reads SVGAGI. The CDR3 extends over 14 amino acids. V was trimmed by 7 bases and J by 10 bases, leaving 19 bases between them. CDR3 in amino acids: CASIEGGARGKLFF. The CDR3 nucleotides are TGTGCCAGCATCGAAGGGGGGGCCAGGGGAAAACTGTTTTTT.

The chain recombines TRBV19 with TRBJ1-6; a possible D gene is TRBD1 (5 bases). Looked up from germline, CDR1 is LNHDA and CDR2 is SQIVND (reference sequence). The CDR3 totals 16 residues. V was clipped by 0 bases and J by 1 base, with 7 bases between them. The CDR3: CASSIDGASYNSPLHF. CDR3 bases: TGTGCCAGTAGTATAGATGGGGCGTCCTATAATTCACCCCTCCACTTT. Drawing the rest from reference TRBV19 and TRBJ1-6, the complete variable domain is DGGITQSPKYLFRKEGQNVTLSCEQNLNHDAMYWYRQDPGQGLRLIYYSQIVNDFQKGDIAEGYSVSREKKESFPLTVTSAQKNPTAFYLCASSIDGASYNSPLHFGNGTRLTVT.

The chain employs TRBV24-1 and TRBJ2-5; D perhaps matches TRBD2 (6 bases). Germline V gene lookup returns CDR1 KGHDR and CDR2 SFDVKD. Trimming removed 9 bases at V and 3 bases at J, with 10 bases between. The CDR3 has 12 residues. The CDR3 reads CATAEREETQYF. In nucleotides, the CDR3 is TGTGCCACCGCGGAGCGGGAAGAGACCCAGTACTTC.

This chain connects TRBV27 to TRBJ2-7, with a possible D match to TRBD2 (6 bases). V lost 5 bases to trimming and J lost 6 bases, with 17 bases between them. The CDR3 has 14 residues. The germline CDR1 and CDR2 sequences are MNHEY and SMNVEV (reference sequence). The CDR3 bases are TGTGCCAGCAGTATGTACCGGGACTTGGCCGAGCAGTACTTC. As protein: CASSMYRDLAEQYF.

This clone was seen once. The J gene is TRBJ1-2, the V gene TRBV19; 7 bases fit TRBD1. V was clipped by 7 bases and J by 4 bases; unmatched bases: 15. Looked up from germline, CDR1 is LNHDA and CDR2 is SQIVND (reference sequence). The CDR3 runs 16 residues. CDR3: CASTSRRWGQTYGYTF. The CDR3 region has the DNA TGTGCCAGTACCTCGCGGCGGTGGGGACAGACCTATGGCTACACCTTC.

The V and J genes are TRBV7-9 and TRBJ2-1; 7 bases are a match to TRBD2. V dropped 6 bases and J dropped 12; count of bases not matched to a gene: 5. The CDR3 totals 11 residues. Germline CDR1 and CDR2: SEHNR and FQNEAQ (reference sequence). CDR3 nucleotide sequence: TGTGCCAGCAGTCAGGCTAGCGGGCAGTTCTTC. Translation: CASSQASGQFF.

The V gene is TRBV11-1, the J gene TRBJ2-5; D gene ambiguous. The CDR3 loop spans 13 amino acids. Looked up from germline, CDR1 is SGHAT and CDR2 is FQDESV (reference sequence). V dropped 5 bases and J dropped 5 bases, with 12 bases sitting between them. CDR3 loop: CASSLRTTETQYF. CDR3 in DNA: TGTGCCAGCAGCCTCCGGACCACTGAGACCCAGTACTTC.

The chain employs TRBV6-6 and TRBJ2-7; 7 bases fit TRBD2. V was pared by 1 base and J by 0 bases, with 6 bases of the junction left unmatched. Germline CDR1 reads MNHNY; CDR2 reads SVGAGI (reference sequence). This CDR3 has 16 amino acids. The CDR3 nucleotides read TGTGCCAGCAGTTACTTCCCAGCGGGGAGCTCCTACGAGCAGTACTTC. It encodes CASSYFPAGSSYEQYF.

The rearrangement uses TRBV6-5 and TRBJ1-2; TRBD1 might be the D (5 bases). V gave up 7 bases and J gave up 4 bases, with 19 bases separating them. The CDR3 is 15 residues long. From germline, CDR1 is MNHEY and CDR2 SVGAGI. As DNA, the CDR3 is TGTGCCAGCAACGATAGGGACGGAGCCCCCTATGGCTACACCTTC. It yields the protein CASNDRDGAPYGYTF.

The V and J genes are TRBV10-1 and TRBJ2-2; D gene unclear. The CDR3 runs to 13 residues. Germline V gives CDR1 WNHNN, CDR2 SYGVQD (reference sequence). The V end lost 6 bases, the J end lost 4 bases, and 9 bases lay between the germline ends. The CDR3 loop is CASRRPITGELFF. CDR3 sequence (DNA): TGCGCCAGCAGACGCCCCATCACCGGGGAGCTGTTTTTT.

This clone was seen a few times. This chain uses TRBV14 with TRBJ2-7; no definite D call. The germline V gene encodes CDR1 SGHDN and CDR2 FVKESK. The CDR3 has 13 residues. Trimming removed 0 bases from V and 3 bases from J, with 6 bases in between. DNA for the CDR3: TGTGCCAGCAGCCAAGATCTCGGCTACGAGCAGTACTTC. Its translation: CASSQDLGYEQYF.

V is TRBV4-2 and J is TRBJ1-1, with D unclear. V was trimmed by 1 base and J by 3 bases, leaving 15 bases between them. This CDR3 has 16 residues. Germline CDR1 reads LGHNA; CDR2 reads YNFKEQ. CDR3 amino acids: CASSQGSPLYDTEAFF. CDR3 nucleotides: TGTGCCAGCAGCCAAGGAAGCCCACTTTACGACACTGAAGCTTTCTTT.

The CDR3 is CASSPIGQGETEAFF. The CDR3 nucleotides read TGTGCCAGCTCACCAATCGGACAGGGGGAAACTGAAGCTTTCTTT. The chain employs TRBV18 and TRBJ1-1; 10 bases are shared with TRBD1. The length of the CDR3 is 15 residues. Germline V gene lookup returns CDR1 KGHSH and CDR2 LQKENI. The trim removed 2 bases at V and 5 bases at J, leaving 5 bases unmatched.

V is TRBV5-6 and J is TRBJ1-2; 8 bases are shared with TRBD1. Trimming took 4 bases from V and 2 from J; bases not matched to a gene: 4. In germline, CDR1 is SGHDT, CDR2 YYEEEE. The CDR3 runs 14 residues. The CDR3 here is CASSRDRKNYGYTF. CDR3 nucleotides: TGTGCCAGCAGCCGGGACAGGAAAAACTATGGCTACACCTTC.

The CDR3 loop reads CASSESFGQGVYPYNSPLHF. CDR3 DNA: TGTGCCAGCAGTGAAAGTTTCGGACAGGGGGTTTATCCCTATAATTCACCCCTCCACTTT. This rearrangement joins TRBV2 to TRBJ1-6, with 10 bases matching TRBD1. The CDR3 covers 20 residues. V lost 2 bases to trimming and J lost 2 bases; unmatched junction nucleotides: 12. CDR1 is SNHLY, CDR2 FYNNEI, per germline.

The genes are TRBV30 and TRBJ1-1; D might be TRBD1 (6 bases). The germline V gene has CDR1 GTSNPN and CDR2 SVGIG (reference sequence). This CDR3 has 14 amino acids. The V end lost 3 bases, the J end lost 4 bases, and 15 bases lay between the germline ends. The DNA of the CDR3 is TGTGCCTGGAGGGCCCGGGGGGGCGGCACTGAAGCTTTCTTT. Encoded protein: CAWRARGGGTEAFF.

Details on this clone: Mismatch with germline at one junction end may stem from a read error. V usage is TRBV6-1 and J usage is TRBJ2-7; weak D call: TRBD2 (6 bases). CDR1 and CDR2 (germline): MNHNS, SASEGT. The CDR3 runs 15 residues. CDR3 DNA sequence: TGTGCCAGCAGCGAAGGAGGGCAGGGTACCGACGAGCAGTACTTC. Its translation is CASSEGGQGTDEQYF.